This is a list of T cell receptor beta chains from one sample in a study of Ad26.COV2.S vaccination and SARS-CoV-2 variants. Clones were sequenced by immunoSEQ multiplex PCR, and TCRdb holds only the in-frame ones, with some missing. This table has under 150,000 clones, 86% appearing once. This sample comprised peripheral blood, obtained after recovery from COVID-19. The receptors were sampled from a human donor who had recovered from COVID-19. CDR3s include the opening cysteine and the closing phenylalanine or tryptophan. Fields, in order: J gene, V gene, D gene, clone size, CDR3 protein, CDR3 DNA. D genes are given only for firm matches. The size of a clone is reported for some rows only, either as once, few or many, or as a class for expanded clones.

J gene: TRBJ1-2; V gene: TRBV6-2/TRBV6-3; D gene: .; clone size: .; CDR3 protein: CASSYSGPFYGYTF; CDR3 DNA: TGTGCCAGCAGTTACTCGGGACCATTCTATGGCTACACCTTC
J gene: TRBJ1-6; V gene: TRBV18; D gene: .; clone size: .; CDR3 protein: CASSPGTPRNSPLHF; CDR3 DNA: TGTGCCAGCTCGCCGGGGACCCCCCGAAATTCACCCCTCCACTTT
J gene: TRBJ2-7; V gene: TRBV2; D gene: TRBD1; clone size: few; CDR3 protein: CARRSGQGYEQYF; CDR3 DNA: TGTGCCAGACGTAGCGGACAGGGGTACGAGCAGTACTTC
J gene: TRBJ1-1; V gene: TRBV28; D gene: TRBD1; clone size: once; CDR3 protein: CASRPGQRGTEAFF; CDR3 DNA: TGTGCCAGCAGACCGGGACAGAGGGGCACTGAAGCTTTCTTT
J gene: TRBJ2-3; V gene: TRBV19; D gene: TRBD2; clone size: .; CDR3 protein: CASSIGGGSDTQYF; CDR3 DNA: TGTGCCAGTAGTATCGGCGGGGGGTCAGATACGCAGTATTTT
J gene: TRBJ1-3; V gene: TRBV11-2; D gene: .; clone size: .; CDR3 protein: CASSSGHLSGNTIYF; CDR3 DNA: TGTGCCAGCAGCTCAGGTCACCTCTCTGGAAACACCATATATTTT
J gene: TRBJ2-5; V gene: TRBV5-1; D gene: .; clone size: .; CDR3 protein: CASSAQETQYF; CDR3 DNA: TGCGCCAGCAGCGCCCAAGAGACCCAGTACTTC
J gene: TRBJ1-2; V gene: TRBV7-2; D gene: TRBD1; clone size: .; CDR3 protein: CASSFGQGNYGYTF; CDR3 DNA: TGTGCCAGCAGCTTCGGACAGGGAAATTATGGCTACACCTTC
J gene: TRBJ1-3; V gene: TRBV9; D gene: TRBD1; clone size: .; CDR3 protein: CASSQKGTGGNTIYF; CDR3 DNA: TGTGCCAGCAGCCAAAAGGGGACAGGGGGAAACACCATATATTTT
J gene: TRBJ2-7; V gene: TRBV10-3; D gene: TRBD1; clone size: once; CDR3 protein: CAISGGDRGAGQYF; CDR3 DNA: TGTGCCATCAGTGGGGGGGACAGGGGCGCAGGGCAGTACTTC
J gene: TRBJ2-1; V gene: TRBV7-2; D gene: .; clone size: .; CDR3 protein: CASSFARGGANEQFF; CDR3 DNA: TGTGCCAGCAGCTTCGCTCGTGGGGGGGCCAATGAGCAGTTCTTC
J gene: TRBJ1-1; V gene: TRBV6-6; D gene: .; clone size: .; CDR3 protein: CASSYGGQMNTEAFF; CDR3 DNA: TGTGCCAGCAGTTACGGCGGACAGATGAACACTGAAGCTTTCTTT
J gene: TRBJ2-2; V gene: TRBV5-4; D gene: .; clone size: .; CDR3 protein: CASSRREGVGELFF; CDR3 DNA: TGTGCCAGCAGCCGGCGAGAGGGAGTCGGGGAGCTGTTTTTT
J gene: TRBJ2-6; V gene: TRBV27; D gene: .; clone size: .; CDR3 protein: CASSFSWTFSSGANVLTF; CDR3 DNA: TGTGCCAGCAGTTTTTCCTGGACGTTTAGCTCTGGGGCCAACGTCCTGACTTTC
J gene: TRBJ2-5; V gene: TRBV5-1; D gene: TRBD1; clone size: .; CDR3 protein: CASSLGTGTQETQYF; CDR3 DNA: TGCGCCAGCAGCTTGGGGACAGGAACACAAGAGACCCAGTACTTC
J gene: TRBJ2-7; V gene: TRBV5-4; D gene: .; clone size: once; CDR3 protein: CASSADSPQGYEQYF; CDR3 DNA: TGTGCCAGCAGCGCGGACAGCCCTCAAGGCTACGAGCAGTACTTC
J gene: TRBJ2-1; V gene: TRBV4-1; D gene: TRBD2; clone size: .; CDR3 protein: CASSHGVQRGGYNEQFF; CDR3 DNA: TGCGCCAGCAGTCACGGGGTTCAGCGGGGGGGCTATAATGAGCAGTTCTTC
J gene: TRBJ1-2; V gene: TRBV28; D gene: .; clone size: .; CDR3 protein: CASSQGSTLGYTF; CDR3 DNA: TGTGCCAGCAGCCAGGGGAGTACCTTAGGCTACACCTTC
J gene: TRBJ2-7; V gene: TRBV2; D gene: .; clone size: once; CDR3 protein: CASIQSGPYEQYF; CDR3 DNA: TGTGCCAGCATTCAGAGCGGGCCTTACGAGCAGTACTTC
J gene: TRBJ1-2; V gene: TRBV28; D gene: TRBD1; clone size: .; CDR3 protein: CASSQTLGRGQGQYGYTF; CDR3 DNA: TGTGCCAGCAGTCAAACCCTGGGTAGGGGACAGGGTCAATATGGCTACACCTTC
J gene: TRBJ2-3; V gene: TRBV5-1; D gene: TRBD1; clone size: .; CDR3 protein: CASNTGAADTQYF; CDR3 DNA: TGCGCCAGCAATACAGGGGCGGCAGATACGCAGTATTTT
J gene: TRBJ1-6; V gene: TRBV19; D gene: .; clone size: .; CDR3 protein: CASSMEGPGIREPSSPLHF; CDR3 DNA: TGTGCCAGTAGTATGGAGGGTCCAGGAATAAGAGAACCGTCTTCACCCCTCCACTTT
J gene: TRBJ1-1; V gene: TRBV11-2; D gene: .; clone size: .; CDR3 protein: CASSPGGVGTEAFF; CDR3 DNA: TGTGCCAGCAGCCCTGGGGGGGTTGGCACTGAAGCTTTCTTT
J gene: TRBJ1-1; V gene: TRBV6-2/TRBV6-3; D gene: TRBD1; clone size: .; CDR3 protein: CASSYGGQTEAFF; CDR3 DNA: TGTGCCAGCAGTTACGGGGGACAGACTGAAGCTTTCTTT
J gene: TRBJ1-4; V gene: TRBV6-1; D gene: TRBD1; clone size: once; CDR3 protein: CASSELRGSTGGGEKLFF; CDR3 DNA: TGTGCCAGCAGTGAACTTAGGGGATCGACAGGGGGGGGTGAAAAACTGTTTTTT
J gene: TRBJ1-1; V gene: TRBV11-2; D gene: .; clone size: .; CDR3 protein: CATRTAPNTEAFF; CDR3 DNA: TGTGCCACCAGGACAGCCCCGAACACTGAAGCTTTCTTT
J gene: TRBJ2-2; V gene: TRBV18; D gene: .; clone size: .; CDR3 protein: CASSPPSGDTGELFF; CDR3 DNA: TGTGCCAGCTCACCCCCTTCAGGTGACACCGGGGAGCTGTTTTTT
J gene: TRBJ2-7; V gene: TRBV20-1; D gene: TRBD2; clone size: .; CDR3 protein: CSASSSGGTYEQYF; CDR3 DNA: TGCAGTGCTAGTAGTAGCGGGGGAACTTACGAGCAGTACTTC
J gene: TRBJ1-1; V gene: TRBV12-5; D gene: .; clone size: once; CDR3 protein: CASGLGGNTEAFF; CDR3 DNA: TGTGCTAGTGGTTTGGGAGGGAACACTGAAGCTTTCTTT
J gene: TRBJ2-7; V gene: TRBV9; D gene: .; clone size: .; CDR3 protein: CASSHTFQSEEQYF; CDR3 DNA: TGTGCCAGCAGCCACACCTTCCAATCGGAAGAGCAGTACTTC
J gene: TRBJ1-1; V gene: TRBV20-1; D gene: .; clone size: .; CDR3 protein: CSASMEGSEAFF; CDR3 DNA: TGCAGTGCTAGTATGGAAGGGTCTGAAGCTTTCTTT
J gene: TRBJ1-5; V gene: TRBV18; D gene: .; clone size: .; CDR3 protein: CASSPLGPQSDQPQHF; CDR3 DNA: TGTGCCAGCTCACCACTCGGGCCCCAAAGCGATCAGCCCCAGCATTTT
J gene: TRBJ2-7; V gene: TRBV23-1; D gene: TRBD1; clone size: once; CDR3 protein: CASSQSRQGEQYF; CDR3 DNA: TGCGCCAGCAGTCAATCGCGACAGGGCGAGCAGTACTTC
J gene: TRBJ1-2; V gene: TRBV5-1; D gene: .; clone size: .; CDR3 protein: CASSWGVWDDANYGYTF; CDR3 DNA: TGCGCCAGCAGCTGGGGGGTTTGGGACGACGCTAACTATGGCTACACCTTC
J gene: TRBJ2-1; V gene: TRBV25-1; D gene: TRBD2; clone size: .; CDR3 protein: CASTETSGANNEQFF; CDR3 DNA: TGTGCCAGCACCGAGACTAGCGGGGCAAACAATGAGCAGTTCTTC
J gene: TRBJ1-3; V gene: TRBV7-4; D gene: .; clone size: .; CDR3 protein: CARMESSGNTIYF; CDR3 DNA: TGTGCCCGGATGGAAAGCTCTGGAAACACCATATATTTT
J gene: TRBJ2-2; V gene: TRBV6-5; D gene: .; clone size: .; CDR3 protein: CASGQDAGELFF; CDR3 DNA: TGTGCCAGCGGCCAGGACGCCGGGGAGCTGTTTTTT
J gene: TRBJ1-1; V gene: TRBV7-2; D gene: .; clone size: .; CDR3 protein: CASSVSGHNTEAFF; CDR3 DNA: TGTGCCAGCAGCGTCAGCGGCCACAACACTGAAGCTTTCTTT
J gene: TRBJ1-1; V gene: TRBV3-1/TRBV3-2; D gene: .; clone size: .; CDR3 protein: CASSQGTMNTEAFF; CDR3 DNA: TGTGCCAGCAGCCAAGGGACGATGAACACTGAAGCTTTCTTT
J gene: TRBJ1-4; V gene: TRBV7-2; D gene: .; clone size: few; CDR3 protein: CASSAFRGGNEKLFF; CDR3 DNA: TGTGCCAGCAGCGCGTTCAGGGGAGGGAATGAAAAACTGTTTTTT
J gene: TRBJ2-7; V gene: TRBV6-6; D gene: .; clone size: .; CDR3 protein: CASSLTGATSYEQYF; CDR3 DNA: TGTGCCAGCAGCCTAACAGGTGCTACCTCCTACGAGCAGTACTTC
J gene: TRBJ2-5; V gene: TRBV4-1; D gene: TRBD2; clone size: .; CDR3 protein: CASSQEGTSGGWAETQYF; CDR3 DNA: TGCGCCAGCAGCCAAGAGGGTACTAGCGGGGGCTGGGCAGAGACCCAGTACTTC
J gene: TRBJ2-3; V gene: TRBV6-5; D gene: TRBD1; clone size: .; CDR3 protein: CASSLTGTGSDTQYF; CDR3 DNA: TGTGCCAGCAGTTTGACCGGGACAGGGTCCGATACGCAGTATTTT
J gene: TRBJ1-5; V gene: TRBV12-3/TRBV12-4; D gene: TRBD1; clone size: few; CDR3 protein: CASSGQGQPQHF; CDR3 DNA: TGTGCCAGCAGTGGACAGGGTCAGCCCCAGCATTTT
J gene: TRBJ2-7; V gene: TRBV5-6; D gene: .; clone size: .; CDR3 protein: CASTSREGPINVQYF; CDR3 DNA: TGTGCCAGCACCTCCAGGGAAGGGCCAATCAATGTGCAGTACTTC
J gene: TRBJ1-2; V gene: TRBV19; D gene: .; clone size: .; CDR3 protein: CASLISGQSYGYTF; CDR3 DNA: TGTGCCAGTCTAATATCGGGACAAAGCTATGGCTACACCTTC
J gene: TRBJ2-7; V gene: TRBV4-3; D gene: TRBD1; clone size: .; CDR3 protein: CASSQGTGIPHEQYF; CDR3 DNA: TGCGCCAGCAGCCAAGGGACAGGGATTCCCCACGAGCAGTACTTC